This T cell receptor beta chain was captured in a study of beta chain features in type 1 diabetes (dated by TCRdb to 2016 to 2019). Context from the whole study: Mean age, gender distribution, total cell number and subset yield did not differ between patients and healthy donors. A total of roughly 99 million sorted cells were examined across all samples, and the number of cells per subset was strongly correlated with RNA yield. In the study, recently diagnosed type 1 diabetes patients and matched healthy donors were compared on the TCRB repertoires of their sorted circulating CD4+ T cell subsets. Whereas all 30 or so donors provided naive and central memory subsets, regulatory and stem cell-like memory subsets were isolated from just 8 patients and about eight healthy donors.

The study at large found these results: Because cDNA was sequenced instead of genomic DNA, activated cells with high expression could be over-represented, although the groups did not differ in activation or CD3 levels. PCR might favor shorter templates, but patient and control samples were amplified and corrected together, so any skew would affect both groups equally. Naive, central memory and regulatory TCRB repertoires appeared more similar among patients than among healthy donors. Only small numbers of individuals were included in the HLA sub-analyses, which left unresolved whether HLA type had any influence on TCRB rearrangement. Fewer insertions and more nucleotide deletions at VDJ recombination sites were observed in patients with type 1 diabetes, implying thymic rearrangement abnormalities. Type 1 diabetes patients showed a moderate but significant shortening of TCRB CDR3 length in all four CD4+ subsets.

Points on this clone: The antigen it recognizes is unknown. The input lacks base qualities; no much larger clone sits a single base away.

Each donor gave one peripheral blood draw, roughly 110 mL on average, collected into heparinised tubes. Using a panel that included CD45RO, CCR7, CD25, CD127, CD95 and CD27, naive, central memory, regulatory and stem cell-like memory CD4+ T cells were sorted on a BD FACSAria II. Purity was above 98% for every sorted population. Right away, PBMCs were isolated by Lymphoprep density gradient centrifugation and were stained directly, with no culture step. So that batch effects would be minimized, each experiment stained and sorted samples in pairs, pairing one healthy donor with one patient. All of the isolated RNA was reverse transcribed with the High Capacity cDNA Reverse Transcription Kit, so expressed TCRB transcripts were sequenced. Deep immunoSEQ sequencing was performed on naive, central memory and regulatory T cell samples, with an average of approximately 3.9 million total reads per sample. After sorted cells were lysed in RLT buffer, RNA was extracted with DNase-treated RNeasy Micro or Mini kits, with the choice depending on cell number. To prevent cross-contamination, each cell subset was processed individually, whereas patient and healthy donor samples were processed jointly. The immunoSEQ multiplex PCR was used to amplify TCRB sequences from cDNA, yielding 87-bp fragments that span the CDR3 region. Sequencing of the amplicons was done on the Illumina HiSeq platform. Turning to the authors' computational methods: Synthetic template baselines were used to correct PCR bias computationally, reads within Hamming distance 2 were collapsed, and singletons that could not be merged were discarded. Reads were aligned against IMGT to assign V, D and J genes, CDR3 length and insertions or deletions at six rearrangement sites. Within each subset, clonotype counts were normalized to sorted cell number, after which true diversity and Gini coefficients were computed with the tcR R package. The overlap coefficient, calculated on TCRB nucleotide sequences, was used to measure repertoire sharing. Out-of-frame TCRB sequences from naive cells were analyzed as a proxy for the pre-selection repertoire. TCRdb took over this immuneACCESS table, retaining in-frame rearrangements with V and J assigned. Such tables are incomplete; in checked studies, under half of the missing clones stem from an unresolved V gene, and the remainder is unexplained. V and J calls and clone size come straight from that table; D and trimming were deduced from the DNA. Counted in this sample were hundreds of thousands of clones; about an eighth of them appeared once. The leading ten clones occupy roughly 0.04% of the sample.

This clonotype originated in a man aged 18-30 years with type 1 diabetes. Material for sequencing was naive CD4+ T cells from blood. According to the study, the label for this sample's cell subset or site signals: true naive CD4+ T cells.

The DNA sequence is given as TGTGCCAGCAGCTTGGGACAGGGGCCGCAGTATTTT. It translates to CASSLGQGPQYF. The chain links TRBV7-3 with TRBJ2-3; 10 middle bases align to TRBD1. At the junction V is shortened by 3 bases and J by 10 bases; bases outside the gene matches: 1. Including the terminal cysteine and phenylalanine, the CDR3 comprises 12 residues. Of the read, only the CDR3 DNA is kept; its 36 bases are in frame from base 1. CDR1 and CDR2 are read off the germline V gene as SGHTA and FQGTGA.